The T cell receptor beta chain under discussion was sequenced for a study of identical twins. This clonotype has at least ten counts. TCRdb itself ran the 5' RACE reads through MiXCR, one entry per CDR3 protein. The table shows approximately 220,000 distinct CDR3 sequences, with around 10% occurring only once. The CDR3 covers 15 residues. Germline loops: CDR1 SGHAT, CDR2 FQNNGV. V shed 3 bases, J shed 0 bases, and the junction held 2 bases outside the gene matches. The source is a woman aged 18-29 years in good health. Sequenced sample: memory (CD45RO+) T cells sorted from blood. The genes are TRBV11-2 and TRBJ2-1, with TRBD2 matching 7 bases. The CDR3 region has the DNA TGTGCCAGCAGCTTCCGCGGGAGCTCCTACAATGAGCAGTTCTTC. It is translated as CASSFRGSSYNEQFF.